This T cell receptor beta chain was retrieved from a study of T cell clonality in common variable immunodeficiency. Measured with immunoSEQ multiplex PCR; TCRdb has only the in-frame clones, and not every one. Singletons are absent from the sample, which has some 50,000 clones. The receptor was isolated from a person aged 18 to 70 in good health. Material for sequencing was peripheral blood mononuclear cells.

Partial CDR3 DNA: TGTGCCTGGAATCTAGCGGGGACAGATACG. This encodes CAWNLAGTDT. The whole CDR3 reads CAWNLAGTDTAFF. The chain recombines TRBV30 with TRBJ1-1, with TRBD1 matching 7 bases. The read ends 3 residues shy of where the CDR3 ends; the end is completed using the germline J gene. The CDR3 sequence is 13 residues long. Germline V CDR1 and CDR2: GTSNPN, SVGIG (reference sequence).